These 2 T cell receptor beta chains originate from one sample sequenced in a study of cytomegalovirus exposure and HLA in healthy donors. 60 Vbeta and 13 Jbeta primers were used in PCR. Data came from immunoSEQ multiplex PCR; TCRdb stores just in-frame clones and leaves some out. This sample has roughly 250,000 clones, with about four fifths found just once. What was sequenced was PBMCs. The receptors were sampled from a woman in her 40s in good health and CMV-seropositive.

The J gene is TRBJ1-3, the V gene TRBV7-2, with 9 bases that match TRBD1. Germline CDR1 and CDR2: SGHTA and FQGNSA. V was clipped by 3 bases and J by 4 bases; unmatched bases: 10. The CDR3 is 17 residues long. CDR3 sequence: CASSFAGTGSYGNTIYF. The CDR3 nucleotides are TGTGCCAGCAGCTTCGCAGGGACAGGGTCTTACGGAAACACCATATATTTT.

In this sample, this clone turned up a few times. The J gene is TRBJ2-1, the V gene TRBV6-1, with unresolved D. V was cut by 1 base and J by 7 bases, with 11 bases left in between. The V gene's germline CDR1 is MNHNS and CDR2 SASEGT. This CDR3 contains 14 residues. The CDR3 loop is CASSEVRLINEQFF. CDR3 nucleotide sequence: TGTGCCAGCAGTGAAGTGAGGCTGATTAATGAGCAGTTCTTC.